This T cell receptor beta chain is from a study of blood T cell repertoires in COVID-19. Study information: Acute and convalescent COVID-19 samples came from the United States, Italy and Spain. T cells, B-cell-depleted T cells, or PBMCs supplied cDNA or gDNA.

Germline loops: CDR1 SGHNT, CDR2 YYREEE (reference sequence). With 0 bases clipped from V and 0 bases from J, the junction kept 4 bases outside the gene matches. This CDR3 is 17 amino acids long. In the original processing: From reference gene primer amplification, estimates of nucleated cell counts were derived. Measured with immunoSEQ multiplex PCR; TCRdb has only the in-frame clones, and not every one. V and J calls and clone size are given by that table; D and trimming were obtained from the DNA. This table has about 200,000 clones, about nine tenths appearing once. Only a few counts were recorded for this clone.

The sequencing sample was made of peripheral blood. The clonotype comes from a man in his sixties who had recovered from COVID-19. The chain carries TRBV5-4 and TRBJ1-2; 11 bases map to TRBD1. The CDR3 bases are TGTGCCAGCAGCTTGGGGGGACAGGGGGGCCCTAACTATGGCTACACCTTC. This encodes CASSLGGQGGPNYGYTF.